These 18 T cell receptor beta chains share one sample of origin, sequenced in a study of cytomegalovirus exposure and HLA in healthy donors. 13 Jbeta primers and 60 Vbeta primers were used for the PCR. Measured with immunoSEQ multiplex PCR; TCRdb has only the in-frame clones, and not every one. Here the sample spans around 130,000 clones, around three quarters being singletons. The source material was PBMCs. These receptors originate from a man younger than 35 in good health and CMV-seronegative.

The J gene is TRBJ2-7, the V gene TRBV7-9; 7 positions agree with TRBD2. V lost 5 bases and J lost 4; bases outside the gene matches: 5. In germline, CDR1 is SEHNR, CDR2 FQNEAQ (reference sequence). The CDR3 has 13 residues. CDR3: CASSQGLTYEQYF. In DNA form, the CDR3 reads TGTGCCAGCAGCCAGGGACTAACTTACGAGCAGTACTTC.

The J gene is TRBJ2-1, the V gene TRBV5-1; 7 bases align to TRBD2. Germline V gene data show CDR1 as SGHRS and CDR2 as YFSETQ. J lost 1 base, V lost 7 bases, and 11 bases had no gene match. CDR3 size: 16 residues. CDR3 in amino acids: CASQNWAGVSYNEQFF. DNA of the CDR3: TGCGCCAGCCAAAACTGGGCGGGAGTATCCTACAATGAGCAGTTCTTC.

The chain links TRBV29-1 to TRBJ1-1; 8 bases match TRBD1. The CDR3 is 14 amino acids. V shed 4 bases, J shed 2 bases, and the junction held 6 bases outside the gene matches. Germline V gene sequence: CDR1 SQVTM, CDR2 ANQGSEA. DNA of the CDR3: TGCAGCGTTGCAAAGGACAGGGCAAACACTGAAGCTTTCTTT. The encoded protein is CSVAKDRANTEAFF.

This clone has a single count. The genes are TRBV10-3 and TRBJ2-7; 7 bases match TRBD1. The ends lost 4 bases at V and 4 bases at J; junction bases unmatched: 7. Germline V gene sequence: CDR1 ENHRY, CDR2 SYGVKD. CDR3 size: 14 residues. Here the CDR3 DNA reads TGTGCCATCAGTGCACGGGACAGCAGATACGAGCAGTACGTC. Protein sequence: CAISARDSRYEQYV.

The chain couples TRBV5-1 to TRBJ2-1, with 8 bases fitting TRBD2. The CDR3 has 15 amino acids. From germline, CDR1 is SGHRS and CDR2 YFSETQ. V trimming: 1 base; J trimming: 4 bases; junction bases outside the gene matches: 4. CDR3 amino acids: CASSLMSGGYNEQFF. The CDR3 nucleotides are TGCGCCAGCAGCTTGATGAGCGGGGGATACAATGAGCAGTTCTTC.

V and J are TRBV9 and TRBJ2-3; 7 bases match TRBD2. V lost 4 bases to trimming and J lost 3 bases; unmatched junction nucleotides: 5. Germline loops: CDR1 SGDLS, CDR2 YYNGEE. The CDR3 runs to 14 residues. CDR3 DNA: TGTGCCAGCAGCCAAACTAGCGCGACAGATACGCAGTATTTT. As protein: CASSQTSATDTQYF. The variable domain in full, completed from reference TRBV9 and TRBJ2-3, reads DSGVTQTPKHLITATGQRVTLRCSPRSGDLSVYWYQQSLDQGLQFLIQYYNGEERAKGNILERFSAQQFPDLHSELNLSSLELGDSALYFCASSQTSATDTQYFGPGTRLTVL.

This clone has only a few counts. This rearrangement joins TRBV5-4 to TRBJ1-1; 10 positions match TRBD1. Losses at the gene ends were 5 bases for V and 1 base for J; bases not matched to a gene: 5. The length of the CDR3 is 15 residues. CDR1 is SGHNT, CDR2 YYREEE, per germline (reference sequence). The CDR3 loop reads CASSRQGAKNTEAFF. DNA for the CDR3: TGTGCCAGCAGTAGACAGGGGGCGAAGAACACTGAAGCTTTCTTT.

This clone turned up a few times. The gene calls are TRBV12-1 and TRBJ2-7; the DNA was not used to check the table's D call, TRBD1. TRBV12-1 is a pseudogene segment. The CDR3 has 15 amino acids. CDR3 protein: CASGSGTCPEYEQYF. In DNA, the CDR3 is TGTGCCAGCGGTTCAGGTACCTGCCCGGAATACGAGCAGTACTTC.

The V call is TRBV14, the J call TRBJ2-7; 10 bases are a match to TRBD2. The CDR3 sequence is 17 residues long. The V gene's germline CDR1 is SGHDN and CDR2 FVKESK. The V segment lost 3 bases and the J segment 4 bases; nucleotides outside the gene matches: 12. In DNA, the CDR3 is TGTGCCAGCAGCCACTCTCTTGAGGCTAGCGGGAGTTACGAGCAGTACTTC. Translating it yields CASSHSLEASGSYEQYF.

The V gene is TRBV15, the J gene TRBJ2-7; 10 bases agree with TRBD1. The trim removed 5 bases at V and 4 bases at J, leaving 8 bases unmatched. The CDR3 spans 15 residues. CDR1 is LNHNV and CDR2 is YYDKDF in the germline V gene (reference sequence). Written as DNA, the CDR3 is TGTGCCACCAGCCTGGGACAGGGGCTTTCGTACGAGCAGTACTTC. It is translated as CATSLGQGLSYEQYF.

This clone was seen only a few times. V gene TRBV11-2 combines with J gene TRBJ1-1; D gene ambiguous. The CDR3 loop spans 14 amino acids. V was cut by 2 bases and J by 1 base, with 8 bases left in between. CDR1 SGHAT and CDR2 FQNNGV come from the germline V gene. CDR3 residues: CASSLLRANTEAFF. CDR3 DNA: TGTGCCAGCAGCTTATTGAGAGCGAACACTGAAGCTTTCTTT.

This rearrangement joins TRBV25-1 to TRBJ2-5, with a possible D match to TRBD2 (5 bases). The DNA end favors TRBJ2-7, so the J call may be wrong. This CDR3 is 15 amino acids long. Per germline, CDR1 MGHDK and CDR2 SYGVNS. DNA for the CDR3: TGTGCCAGCAGTGCTGCCTGGACTGGCTCCTACGAGCAGTACTTC. Protein sequence: CASSAAWTGSYEQYF.

Details on this clone: This same CDR3 is encoded by further DNA sequences in the sample. The gene calls are TRBV18 and TRBJ2-5; 8 nucleotides line up with TRBD1. The CDR3 length is 16 residues. Germline CDR1 reads KGHSH; CDR2 reads LQKENI. Losses at the gene ends were 4 bases for V and 3 bases for J; bases not matched to a gene: 10. The CDR3 spells CASSRVQTGVEETQYF. In nucleotides, the CDR3 is TGTGCCAGCTCACGAGTCCAGACAGGGGTTGAAGAGACCCAGTACTTC.

This chain connects TRBV5-1 to TRBJ2-5; 8 bases map to TRBD1. The J call is doubtful: the DNA matches TRBJ2-7 better. The CDR3 is 16 residues long. Germline V gene lookup returns CDR1 SGHRS and CDR2 YFSETQ. CDR3 bases: TGCGCCAGCAGCTTGGCGCCAGGGGGCAGGCAATACGAGCAGTACTTC. The encoded protein is CASSLAPGGRQYEQYF.

The table lists this clone with a count of one. CDR3 protein: CASRADSPSSEAFF. DNA of the CDR3: TGTGCCAGCAGGGCCGACAGTCCATCATCCGAAGCTTTCTTT. This chain joins TRBV7-3 and TRBJ1-1; possible D gene TRBD1, 5 bases. Germline V lookup: CDR1 SGHTA, CDR2 FQGTGA. Trimming stripped 6 bases from V and 8 bases from J, with 19 bases between. The CDR3 runs 14 residues.

The chain has TRBV9 and TRBJ1-3, with 8 bases aligning to TRBD1. The V gene end was trimmed by 3 bases and the J gene end by 0 bases; junction bases not matched to a gene: 2. The germline gives CDR1 SGDLS, CDR2 YYNGEE. The CDR3 extends over 15 amino acids. CDR3 in amino acids: CASSAGTGSGNTIYF. As DNA, the CDR3 is TGTGCCAGCAGCGCTGGGACAGGCTCTGGAAACACCATATATTTT.

The chain has TRBV7-3 and TRBJ2-1, with TRBD2 identical over 12 bases. Germline V gene lookup returns CDR1 SGHTA and CDR2 FQGTGA. The CDR3 is 15 amino acids. V was clipped by 5 bases and J by 4 bases; unmatched bases: 3. CDR3 sequence reads: CASSPGLAGYNEQFF. The CDR3 DNA is TGTGCCAGCAGCCCGGGACTAGCGGGTTACAATGAGCAGTTCTTC.

The chain employs TRBV19 and TRBJ1-2; D is perhaps TRBD1 (6 bases). The germline V and J ends were trimmed by 5 bases and 3 bases, with 16 bases remaining between them. Per germline, CDR1 LNHDA and CDR2 SQIVND (reference sequence). The CDR3 runs 15 residues. The CDR3 is CASSLRQVGYYGYTF. The CDR3 DNA reads TGTGCCAGTAGTCTCCGACAGGTTGGGTACTATGGCTACACCTTC.